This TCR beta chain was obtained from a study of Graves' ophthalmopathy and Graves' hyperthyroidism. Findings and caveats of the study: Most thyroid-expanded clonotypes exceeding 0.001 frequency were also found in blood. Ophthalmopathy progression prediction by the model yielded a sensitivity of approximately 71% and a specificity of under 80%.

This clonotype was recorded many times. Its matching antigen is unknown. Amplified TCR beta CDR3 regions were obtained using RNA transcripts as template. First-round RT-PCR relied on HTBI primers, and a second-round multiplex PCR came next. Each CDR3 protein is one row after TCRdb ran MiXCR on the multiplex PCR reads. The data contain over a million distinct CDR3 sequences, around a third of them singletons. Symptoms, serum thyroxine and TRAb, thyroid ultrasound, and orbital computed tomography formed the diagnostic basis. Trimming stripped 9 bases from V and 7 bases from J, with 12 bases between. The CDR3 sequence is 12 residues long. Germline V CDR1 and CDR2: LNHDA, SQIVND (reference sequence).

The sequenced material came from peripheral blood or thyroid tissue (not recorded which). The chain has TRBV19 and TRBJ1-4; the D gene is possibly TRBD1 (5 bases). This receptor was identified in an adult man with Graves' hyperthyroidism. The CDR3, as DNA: TGTGCCAGCAGAGGTGGGGGTGAAAAACTGTTTTTT. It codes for CASRGGGEKLFF.